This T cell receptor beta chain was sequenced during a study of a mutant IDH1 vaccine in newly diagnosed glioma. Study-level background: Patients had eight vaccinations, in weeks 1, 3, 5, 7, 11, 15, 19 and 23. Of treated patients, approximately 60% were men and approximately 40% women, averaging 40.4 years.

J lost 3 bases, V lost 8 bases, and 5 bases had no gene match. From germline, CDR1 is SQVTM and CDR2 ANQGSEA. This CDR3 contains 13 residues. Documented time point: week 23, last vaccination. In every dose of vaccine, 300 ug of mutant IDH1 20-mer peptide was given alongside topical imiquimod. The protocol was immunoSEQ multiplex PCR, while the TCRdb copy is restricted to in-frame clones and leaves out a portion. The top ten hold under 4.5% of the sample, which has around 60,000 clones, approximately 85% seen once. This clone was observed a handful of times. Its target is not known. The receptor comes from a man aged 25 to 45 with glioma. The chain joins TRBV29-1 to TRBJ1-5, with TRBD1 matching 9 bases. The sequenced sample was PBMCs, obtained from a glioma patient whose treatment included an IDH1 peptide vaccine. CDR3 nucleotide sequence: TGCAGCATACGACAGGGGGACAATCAGCCCCAGCATTTT. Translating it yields CSIRQGDNQPQHF.